Listed below are T cell receptor beta chains from one sample, sequenced in a study of identical twins. TCRdb re-derived calls from the 5' RACE reads in MiXCR, one entry per CDR3 protein. The repertoire holds approximately 1.8 million distinct CDR3 sequences, with roughly 35% as singletons. The specimen sequenced was cord blood. The receptor source for this set is a newborn girl in good health. The CDR3 runs from the conserved cysteine through the conserved F or W. D genes are given only for firm matches. The size entry is marked missing in some rows and otherwise reads once, few, many or a size class.

v_call	d_call	j_call	clone_size	cdr3_aa	cdr3_nt
TRBV21-1	-	TRBJ1-1	-	CASGAPGQGIYTEAFF	TGTGCCAGCGGCGCCCCCGGACAGGGGATCTACACTGAAGCTTTCTTT
TRBV6-2/TRBV6-3	TRBD2	TRBJ2-1	-	CASSYDRRLAASYNEQFF	TGTGCCAGCAGTTACGACCGAAGACTAGCGGCCTCCTACAATGAGCAGTTCTTC
TRBV27	-	TRBJ2-5	few	CASSPLVLDEQYF	TGTGCCAGCAGCCCCCTGGTATTGGATGAGCAGTACTTC
TRBV14	TRBD2	TRBJ2-5	-	CASSPKGLAGYYERYF	TGTGCCAGCAGCCCCAAAGGCCTAGCGGGGTATTACGAGCGGTACTTC
TRBV27	TRBD1	TRBJ1-2	few	CASSFTGAGGYTF	TGTGCCAGCAGCTTTACAGGGGCGGGTGGCTACACCTTC
TRBV5-1	TRBD2	TRBJ2-1	-	CASNARGGLAGGGQFF	TGCGCCAGCAACGCCCGCGGGGGACTAGCGGGGGGCGGGCAGTTCTTC
TRBV20-1	TRBD2	TRBJ2-1	-	CSALPLAGFSNEQFF	TGCAGTGCCCTCCCCTTAGCGGGGTTTTCAAATGAGCAGTTCTTC
TRBV20-1	TRBD1	TRBJ1-2	-	CSARPWDSLPYGYTF	TGCAGTGCTAGACCTTGGGACAGTCTCCCCTATGGCTACACCTTC
TRBV27	-	TRBJ2-3	-	CASSSLGFYRTDTQYF	TGTGCCAGCAGTAGCTTGGGCTTCTATCGTACAGATACGCAGTATTTT
TRBV4-1	-	TRBJ2-1	-	CASSQGRATNSYNEQFF	TGCGCCAGCAGCCAAGGGCGAGCGACGAACTCCTACAATGAGCAGTTCTTC
TRBV4-1	TRBD1	TRBJ2-1	-	CASSHGQGSYNEQFF	TGCGCCAGCAGCCACGGACAGGGCTCCTACAATGAGCAGTTCTTC
TRBV5-8	TRBD1	TRBJ2-5	-	CASSLRNRGVIQETQCF	TGTGCCAGCAGCTTGCGTAACAGGGGCGTAATCCAAGAGACCCAGTGCTTC
TRBV24-1	TRBD2	TRBJ2-1	-	CATSDFLAGYNEQFF	TGTGCCACCAGTGATTTTTTAGCGGGATACAATGAGCAGTTCTTC
TRBV28	TRBD1	TRBJ2-7	-	CASSLRDRVVNEQYF	TGTGCCAGCAGCCTACGAGACAGGGTAGTTAACGAGCAGTACTTC
TRBV18	TRBD1	TRBJ2-7	many	CASSPPRQGLSYEQYF	TGTGCCAGCTCACCACCGAGACAGGGTCTCTCCTACGAGCAGTACTTC
TRBV18	-	TRBJ2-1	-	CASSKPGLRPYNEQFF	TGTGCCAGCTCAAAACCGGGACTTCGGCCTTACAATGAGCAGTTCTTC
TRBV28	-	TRBJ1-2	few	CASSGDVANYGYTF	TGTGCCAGCAGTGGCGACGTGGCTAACTATGGCTACACCTTC
TRBV24-1	-	TRBJ2-2	-	CATAPTGRTGELFF	TGTGCCACCGCCCCCACAGGACGCACCGGGGAGCTGTTTTTT
TRBV20-1	TRBD2	TRBJ2-7	few	CSARRLAGYEQYF	TGCAGTGCTAGAAGGCTAGCGGGCTACGAGCAGTACTTC
TRBV28	TRBD2	TRBJ2-7	few	CASGTGTSGYEQYF	TGTGCCAGCGGGACAGGGACTAGCGGATACGAGCAGTACTTC
TRBV24-1	-	TRBJ2-3	few	CATSDSAVDTQYF	TGTGCCACCAGTGATTCGGCCGTAGATACGCAGTATTTT
TRBV11-2	TRBD2	TRBJ2-1	many	CASSLVAGGYNEQFF	TGTGCCAGCAGTTTAGTAGCGGGAGGGTACAATGAGCAGTTCTTC
TRBV7-9	-	TRBJ1-3	-	CASSTRREGSGNTIYF	TGTGCCAGCAGCACACGACGGGAGGGCTCTGGAAACACCATATATTTT
TRBV7-9	TRBD1	TRBJ1-4	once	CASSWGQLGTNEKLFF	TGTGCCAGCAGCTGGGGACAGCTAGGAACTAATGAAAAACTGTTTTTT
TRBV6-2/TRBV6-3	-	TRBJ2-5	-	CTSSRSTETQYF	TGTACCAGCAGCCGATCTACGGAGACCCAGTACTTC
TRBV27	-	TRBJ2-1	many	CASSFRTRNYNEQFF	TGTGCCAGCAGTTTCAGGACCCGTAATTACAATGAGCAGTTCTTC
TRBV28	-	TRBJ2-1	-	CASFRLGNDEQFF	TGTGCCAGTTTTCGACTAGGGAACGATGAGCAGTTCTTC
TRBV20-1	-	TRBJ2-7	few	CSARPLGEGQEYEQYF	TGCAGTGCTAGACCATTGGGGGAGGGACAGGAATACGAGCAGTACTTC
TRBV7-2	-	TRBJ1-2	few	CASSAGTSNYGYTF	TGTGCCAGCAGCGCCGGGACATCCAATTATGGCTACACCTTC
TRBV10-3	-	TRBJ1-2	-	CAISELNYGYTF	TGTGCCATCAGTGAACTGAACTATGGCTACACCTTC
TRBV27	-	TRBJ1-1	few	CASSAGHNTEAFF	TGTGCCAGCAGCGCGGGCCACAACACTGAAGCTTTCTTT
TRBV28	-	TRBJ1-5	few	CASSLLSPRWGLRQPQHF	TGTGCCAGCAGTTTGCTAAGCCCTAGGTGGGGGCTCCGTCAGCCCCAGCATTTT
TRBV29-1	-	TRBJ1-1	few	CSVFLMGDEAFF	TGCAGCGTTTTCCTGATGGGGGATGAAGCTTTCTTT
TRBV5-6	TRBD1	TRBJ2-3	-	CASSLRDSPHTDTQYF	TGTGCCAGCAGCTTGCGGGACAGCCCCCACACAGATACGCAGTATTTT
TRBV10-2	-	TRBJ2-7	few	CASIPRSSYEQYF	TGCGCCAGCATCCCTAGGAGCTCCTACGAGCAGTACTTC
TRBV5-1	-	TRBJ2-2	-	CASSPTIAGTGELFF	TGCGCCAGCAGCCCCACCATCGCCGGCACCGGGGAGCTGTTTTTT
TRBV12-3/TRBV12-4	-	TRBJ1-6	-	CASSFSSGSRNSPLHF	TGTGCCAGCAGTTTTTCGTCGGGGTCCAGGAATTCACCCCTCCACTTT
TRBV6-6	TRBD2	TRBJ2-7	once	CASRGLAGGRSSYEQYF	TGTGCCAGCCGGGGACTAGCGGGAGGGAGGAGCTCCTACGAGCAGTACTTC
TRBV4-2	TRBD2	TRBJ2-3	-	CASSKGTSGGTGDTQYF	TGTGCCAGCAGCAAGGGGACTAGCGGGGGAACCGGGGATACGCAGTATTTT
TRBV10-3	TRBD1	TRBJ2-1	few	CAISEYGQGLNNEQFF	TGTGCCATCAGTGAGTATGGACAGGGCCTAAACAATGAGCAGTTCTTC
TRBV3-1	TRBD1	TRBJ2-7	-	CACSHRHRGAHEQYF	TGTGCCTGCAGCCACCGCCACAGGGGAGCCCACGAGCAGTACTTC
TRBV20-1	-	TRBJ1-2	-	CSARDNLRPYGYTF	TGCAGTGCTAGAGATAATCTTCGGCCGTATGGCTACACCTTC
TRBV4-1	-	TRBJ1-5	-	CASSQGIGGNQPQHF	TGCGCCAGCAGCCAAGGTATAGGGGGCAATCAGCCCCAGCATTTT
TRBV9	TRBD1	TRBJ2-1	-	CASSSWDRGYNEQFF	TGTGCCAGCAGCTCATGGGACAGGGGGTACAATGAGCAGTTCTTC
TRBV21-1	-	TRBJ2-1	few	CASSISGNLSRIYNEQFF	TGTGCCAGCAGCATTAGCGGGAACCTCTCTCGGATCTACAATGAGCAGTTCTTC
TRBV7-2	TRBD1	TRBJ1-1	few	CASSLGQGRSGAEAFF	TGTGCCAGCAGCTTAGGACAGGGAAGAAGTGGGGCTGAAGCTTTCTTT
TRBV4-1	-	TRBJ1-5	-	CASSHVVGNQPQHF	TGCGCCAGCAGCCACGTGGTGGGCAATCAGCCCCAGCATTTT
TRBV11-2	-	TRBJ1-1	-	CASSLVREGTEAFF	TGTGCCAGCAGCTTAGTAAGGGAAGGCACTGAAGCTTTCTTT
TRBV15	-	TRBJ1-4	-	CATGPRDGTNEKLFF	TGTGCCACCGGCCCGCGAGATGGAACTAATGAAAAACTGTTTTTT
TRBV21-1	-	TRBJ2-1	-	CASRVHRGDEQFF	TGTGCCAGCAGGGTACACAGGGGCGATGAGCAGTTCTTC
TRBV28	-	TRBJ2-3	few	CASSPSAAVGTDTQYF	TGTGCCAGCAGTCCTAGCGCGGCGGTGGGCACAGATACGCAGTATTTT
TRBV3-1	-	TRBJ2-2	-	CASSQVGGGLTGELFF	TGTGCCAGCAGCCAAGTGGGAGGAGGTCTCACCGGGGAGCTGTTTTTT
TRBV5-1	-	TRBJ1-1	few	CASSLGGRQLTEAFF	TGCGCCAGCAGCTTGGGGGGTAGACAGCTCACTGAAGCTTTCTTT